The 20 T cell receptor beta chains reported below all come from one sample, sequenced in a study of T cells in Graves' hyperthyroidism and ophthalmopathy. The investigators amplified TCR beta CDR3 regions from RNA transcripts. Carried out on the TCR CDR3, a first-round RT-PCR used the HTBI primer set. TCRdb reprocessed the multiplex PCR reads via MiXCR and lists one record per CDR3 protein. The sample carries about 760,000 distinct CDR3 sequences, approximately 36% recorded once. Material: blood. All receptors come from a woman aged 40 to 50 with Graves' hyperthyroidism.

This clonotype was seen ten or more times. The chain links TRBV7-8 to TRBJ1-2, with D possibly being TRBD1 (5 bases). The germline V and J ends were trimmed by 5 bases and 7 bases, with 20 bases remaining between them. This CDR3 comprises 15 residues. The germline gives CDR1 SGHVS, CDR2 FQNEAQ. DNA of the CDR3: TGTGCCAGCAGCCCACGATTCAGCGGGACTAGTGGCTACACCTTC. Amino acids: CASSPRFSGTSGYTF.

CDR3 sequence: CASSVTGDATQETQYF. In DNA, the CDR3 is TGTGCCAGCAGTGTTACCGGGGACGCTACCCAAGAGACCCAGTACTTC. The chain links TRBV2 to TRBJ2-5; D possibly uses TRBD1 or TRBD2 (5 bases each). Germline CDR1 SNHLY, CDR2 FYNNEI. Trimming shortened V by 4 bases and J by 1 base, and 16 bases separated the two germline ends. The CDR3 has 16 residues.

This clonotype has ten or more counts. V and J are TRBV6-5 and TRBJ1-1; 7 bases are shared with TRBD1. V lost 7 bases and J lost 2; bases outside the gene matches: 4. The CDR3 totals 13 residues. Per the germline V gene, CDR1 is MNHEY and CDR2 is SVGAGI. CDR3 protein: CASNRDSNTEAFF. DNA for the CDR3: TGTGCCAGCAACAGGGACAGCAACACTGAAGCTTTCTTT.

This clonotype was seen only a few times. The rearrangement links TRBV4-3 to TRBJ1-4; 8 positions agree with TRBD1. Germline V gene lookup returns CDR1 LGHNA and CDR2 YSLEER. V lost 0 bases, J lost 5 bases, and 5 bases stayed unmatched. The CDR3 covers 16 residues. The CDR3 is CASSQDTGQGNEKLFF. CDR3 DNA sequence: TGCGCCAGCAGCCAAGATACCGGACAGGGAAATGAAAAACTGTTTTTT.

V gene TRBV24-1 combines with J gene TRBJ1-2; D is possibly TRBD1 (5 bases). V lost 4 bases to trimming and J lost 8 bases, with 13 bases between them. The CDR3 has 13 residues. Germline V gene lookup returns CDR1 KGHDR and CDR2 SFDVKD. The CDR3 region has the DNA TGTGCCACCAGTGACTTCCGACAGACCGGCTACACCTTC. Its translation: CATSDFRQTGYTF.

J is TRBJ2-7 and V is TRBV5-1; 10 bases are a match to TRBD1. CDR3 length: 16 amino acids. With 5 bases clipped from V and 0 bases from J, the junction kept 8 bases outside the gene matches. CDR1 and CDR2 (germline): SGHRS, YFSETQ. This CDR3 reads CASRTGQGDFSYEQYF. In DNA, the CDR3 is TGCGCCAGCAGAACCGGACAGGGGGATTTCTCCTACGAGCAGTACTTC.

In its sample, this clonotype was seen many times. The V call is TRBV7-9, the J call TRBJ2-5, with D maybe TRBD2 (5 bases). This CDR3 has 14 amino acids. V was trimmed by 5 bases and J by 4 bases, leaving 14 bases between them. CDR1 and CDR2 (germline): SEHNR, FQNEAQ (reference sequence). The CDR3 is CASSPAEAGETQYF. The CDR3 nucleotides are TGTGCCAGCAGCCCCGCGGAGGCCGGAGAGACCCAGTACTTC.

This rearrangement joins TRBV10-3 to TRBJ1-4; D gene unclear. The CDR3 length is 14 residues. In germline, CDR1 is ENHRY, CDR2 SYGVKD. V was shortened by 3 bases and J by 8 bases, with 13 bases between the two germline ends. CDR3 sequence (DNA): TGTGCCATCAGTGACTTGGGTCAAGACGAAAAACTGTTTTTT. This codes for CAISDLGQDEKLFF.

In its sample, this clonotype was seen many times. V is TRBV9 and J is TRBJ2-5; 7 nucleotides match TRBD1. The length of the CDR3 is 15 residues. Trimming took 1 base from V and 4 from J; bases not matched to a gene: 7. Germline V gene lookup returns CDR1 SGDLS and CDR2 YYNGEE. The CDR3 DNA reads TGTGCCAGCAGCGTAACGACAGGGTCGGGAGAGACCCAGTACTTC. Translation: CASSVTTGSGETQYF.

This clonotype was detected many times. The chain carries TRBV10-2 and TRBJ1-5; 9 bases match TRBD1. The CDR3 sequence is 13 residues long. CDR1 is WSHSY and CDR2 is SAAADI in the germline V gene. Trimming removed 3 bases from V and 9 bases from J; junction bases left unmatched: 3. CDR3 region: CASSDTGGLPQHF. The CDR3 DNA follows: TGCGCCAGCAGTGATACAGGGGGCCTGCCCCAGCATTTT.

Notes on this clonotype: A much larger clone lies a single base off, so this may be a read error. Since no conserved phenylalanine or tryptophan closes the CDR3, a read error is the likely cause. The genes are TRBV7-2 and TRBJ1-1; tentatively, D is TRBD1 (5 bases). Deletions cut 6 bases from V and 2 bases from J, with 13 bases between. Germline assignment: CDR1 SGHTA and CDR2 FQGNSA. The length of the CDR3 is 14 residues. As DNA, the CDR3 is TGTGCCAGCAGGCCCTTGGACACTAACACTGAAGCTTTCCTT. It encodes CASRPLDTNTEAFL.

This rearrangement joins TRBV12-3 or TRBV12-4 to TRBJ2-2, with TRBD1 matching over 7 bases. This CDR3 has 14 amino acids. J gave up 7 bases and V 5 bases, and 7 bases lay outside the gene matches. As DNA, the CDR3 is TGTGCCAGCAGTCGCACAGGGGCGGGCGGGGAGCTGTTTTTT. Protein product: CASSRTGAGGELFF.

There are many counts of this clonotype. This chain joins TRBV25-1 and TRBJ1-4; no definite D call. The CDR3 length is 15 residues. Germline V gene lookup returns CDR1 MGHDK and CDR2 SYGVNS. V lost 5 bases and J 7 bases, leaving 17 bases between the germline ends. The CDR3 DNA reads as TGTGCCAGCAGTTCCCCCCATTCAGACGTTGAAAAACTGTTTTTT. Translating it yields CASSSPHSDVEKLFF. Combining the CDR3 with reference TRBV25-1 and TRBJ1-4 gives the whole variable domain EADIYQTPRYLVIGTGKKITLECSQTMGHDKMYWYQQDPGMELHLIHYSYGVNSTEKGDLSSESTVSRIRTEHFPLTLESARPSHTSQYLCASSSPHSDVEKLFFGSGTQLSVL.

The table lists this clonotype with a few counts. This chain joins TRBV6-2 or TRBV6-3 and TRBJ1-1; possibly TRBD1 for D (5 bases). The germline V gene has CDR1 MNHEY and CDR2 SVGEGT. V was clipped by 7 bases and J by 6 bases, with 15 bases between them. The CDR3 loop spans 13 amino acids. In DNA, the CDR3 is TGTGCCAGCACCCAAACAGGTACCCCTGAAGCTTTCTTT. Its translation is CASTQTGTPEAFF.

The V call is TRBV7-3, the J call TRBJ1-3, with 9 bases identical to TRBD1. V trimming: 5 bases; J trimming: 5 bases; junction bases outside the gene matches: 10. CDR3 length equals 16 residues. Germline-derived CDR1 and CDR2 are SGHTA and FQGTGA. The CDR3 region has the DNA TGTGCCAGCAGCAGGGGCGGACAGGGGCCGAGAAACACCATATATTTT. It specifies CASSRGGQGPRNTIYF. Combining the CDR3 with reference TRBV7-3 and TRBJ1-3 gives the whole variable domain GAGVSQTPSNKVTEKGKYVELRCDPISGHTALYWYRQSLGQGPEFLIYFQGTGAADDSGLPNDRFFAVRPEGSVSTLKIQRTERGDSAVYLCASSRGGQGPRNTIYFGEGSWLTVV.

The chain combines TRBV14 with TRBJ1-2, with 7 bases lining up with TRBD1. The CDR3 extends over 17 amino acids. Germline V lookup: CDR1 SGHDN, CDR2 FVKESK. The V gene end was trimmed by 0 bases and the J gene end by 5 bases; junction bases not matched to a gene: 12. The CDR3 here is CASSQDGTGQAYYGYTF. DNA of the CDR3: TGTGCCAGCAGCCAAGATGGAACCGGACAGGCCTATTATGGCTACACCTTC.

The chain has TRBV20-1 and TRBJ1-1, with unresolved D. The germline V gene encodes CDR1 DFQATT and CDR2 SNEGSKA (reference sequence). The CDR3 loop spans 21 amino acids. Trimming removed 6 bases from V and 3 bases from J, with 38 bases in between. CDR3 loop: CSARASGEQATIRFLDTEAFF. The CDR3 bases are TGCAGTGCCCGTGCGTCAGGAGAGCAAGCGACTATTAGGTTCTTGGACACTGAAGCTTTCTTT.

This rearrangement joins TRBV4-2 to TRBJ1-2; TRBD1 aligns across 7 bases. The germline CDR1 and CDR2 sequences are LGHNA and YNFKEQ. The J segment lost 5 bases and the V segment lost 0 bases, leaving 9 bases of the junction unmatched. This CDR3 comprises 16 residues. CDR3 DNA: TGTGCCAGCAGCCAAGACGGGGACAGTTCAAATTATGGCTACACCTTC. Its protein product is CASSQDGDSSNYGYTF.

This chain uses TRBV6-1 with TRBJ1-2; D is unclear. This CDR3 region has 13 residues. CDR1 MNHNS and CDR2 SASEGT come from the germline V gene. V lost 8 bases to trimming and J lost 8 bases, with 18 bases between them. This CDR3 reads CASSSPQETGYTF. Written as DNA, the CDR3 is TGTGCCAGCTCATCACCTCAGGAAACAGGCTACACCTTC.

The rearrangement uses TRBV19 and TRBJ1-5; possible D gene TRBD1, 6 bases. Trimming took 4 bases from V and 0 from J, leaving 16 bases between them. Germline loops: CDR1 LNHDA, CDR2 SQIVND (reference sequence). The length of the CDR3 is 17 residues. The CDR3 region is CASSTQGNAYSNQPQHF. The CDR3 region has the DNA TGTGCCAGTAGTACCCAGGGGAATGCATATAGCAATCAGCCCCAGCATTTT.